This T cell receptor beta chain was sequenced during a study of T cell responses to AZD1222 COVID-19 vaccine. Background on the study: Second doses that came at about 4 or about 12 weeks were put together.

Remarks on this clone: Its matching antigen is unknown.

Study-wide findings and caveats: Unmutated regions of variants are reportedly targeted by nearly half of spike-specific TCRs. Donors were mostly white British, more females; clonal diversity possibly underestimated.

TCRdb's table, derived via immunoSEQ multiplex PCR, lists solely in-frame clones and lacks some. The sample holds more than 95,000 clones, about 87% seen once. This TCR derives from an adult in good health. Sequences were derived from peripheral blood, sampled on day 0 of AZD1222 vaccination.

CDR3 loop: CASRRMNTEAFF. For the CDR3, the DNA is TGTGCCAGCAGACGGATGAACACTGAAGCTTTCTTT. The rearrangement links TRBV2 to TRBJ1-1; D is uncertain. There are 12 residues in the CDR3. The V gene's germline CDR1 is SNHLY and CDR2 FYNNEI. Trimming shortened V by 6 bases and J by 0 bases, and 5 bases separated the two germline ends.